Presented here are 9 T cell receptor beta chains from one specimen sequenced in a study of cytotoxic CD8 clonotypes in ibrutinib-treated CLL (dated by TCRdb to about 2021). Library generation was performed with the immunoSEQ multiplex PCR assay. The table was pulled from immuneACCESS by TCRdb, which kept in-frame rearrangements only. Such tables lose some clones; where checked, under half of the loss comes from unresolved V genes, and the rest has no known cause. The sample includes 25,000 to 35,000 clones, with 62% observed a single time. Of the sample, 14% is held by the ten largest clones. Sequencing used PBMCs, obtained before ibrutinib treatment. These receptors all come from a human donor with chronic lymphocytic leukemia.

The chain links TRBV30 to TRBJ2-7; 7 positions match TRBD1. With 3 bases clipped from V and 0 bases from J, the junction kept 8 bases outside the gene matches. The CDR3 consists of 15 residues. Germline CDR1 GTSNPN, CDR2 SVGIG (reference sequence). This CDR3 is CAWRKTGESSYEQYF. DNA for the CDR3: TGTGCCTGGAGGAAAACAGGGGAAAGCTCCTACGAGCAGTACTTC.

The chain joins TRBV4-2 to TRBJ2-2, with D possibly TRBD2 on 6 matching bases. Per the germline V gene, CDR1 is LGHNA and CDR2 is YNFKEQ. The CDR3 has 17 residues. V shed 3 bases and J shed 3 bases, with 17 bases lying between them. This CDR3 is CASSQLMGGRDTGELFF. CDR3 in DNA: TGTGCCAGCAGCCAGTTAATGGGGGGACGGGACACCGGGGAGCTGTTTTTT.

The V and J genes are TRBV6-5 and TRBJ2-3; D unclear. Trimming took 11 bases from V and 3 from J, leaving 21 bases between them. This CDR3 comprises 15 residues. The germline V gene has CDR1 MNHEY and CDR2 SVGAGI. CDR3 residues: CAAAASWLTTDTQYF. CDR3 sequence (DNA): TGTGCCGCGGCAGCCTCTTGGTTGACAACAGATACGCAGTATTTT.

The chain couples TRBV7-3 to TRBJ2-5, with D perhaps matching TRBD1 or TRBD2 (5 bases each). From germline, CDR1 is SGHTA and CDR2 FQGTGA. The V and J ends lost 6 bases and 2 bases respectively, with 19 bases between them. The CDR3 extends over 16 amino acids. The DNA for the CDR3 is TGTGCCAGCAGACCATGTCGGGGCAGGGCACAAGAGACCCAGTACTTC. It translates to CASRPCRGRAQETQYF.

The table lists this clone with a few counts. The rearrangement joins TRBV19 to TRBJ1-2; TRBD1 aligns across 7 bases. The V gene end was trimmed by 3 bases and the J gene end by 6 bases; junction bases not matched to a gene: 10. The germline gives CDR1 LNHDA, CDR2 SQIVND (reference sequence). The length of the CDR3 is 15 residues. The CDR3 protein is CASSMGPTGADGYTF. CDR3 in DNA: TGTGCCAGTAGTATGGGGCCTACAGGGGCGGATGGCTACACCTTC. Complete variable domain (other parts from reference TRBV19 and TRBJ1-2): DGGITQSPKYLFRKEGQNVTLSCEQNLNHDAMYWYRQDPGQGLRLIYYSQIVNDFQKGDIAEGYSVSREKKESFPLTVTSAQKNPTAFYLCASSMGPTGADGYTFGSGTRLTVV.

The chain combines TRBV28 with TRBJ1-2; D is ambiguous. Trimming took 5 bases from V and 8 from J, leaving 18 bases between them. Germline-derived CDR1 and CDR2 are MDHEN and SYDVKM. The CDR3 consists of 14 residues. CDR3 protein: CASSAAGPTSGYTF. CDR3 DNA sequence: TGTGCCAGCAGTGCCGCGGGCCCTACCTCCGGCTACACCTTC.

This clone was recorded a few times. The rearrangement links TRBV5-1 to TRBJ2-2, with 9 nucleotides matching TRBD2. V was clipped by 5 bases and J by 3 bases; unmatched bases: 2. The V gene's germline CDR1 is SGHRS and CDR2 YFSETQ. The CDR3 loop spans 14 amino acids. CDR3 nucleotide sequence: TGCGCCAGCAGACTAGCGGGCCACACCGGGGAGCTGTTTTTT. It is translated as CASRLAGHTGELFF. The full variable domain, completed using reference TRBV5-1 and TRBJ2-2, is KAGVTQTPRYLIKTRGQQVTLSCSPISGHRSVSWYQQTPGQGLQFLFEYFSETQRNKGNFPGRFSGRQFSNSRSEMNVSTLELGDSALYLCASRLAGHTGELFFGEGSRLTVL.

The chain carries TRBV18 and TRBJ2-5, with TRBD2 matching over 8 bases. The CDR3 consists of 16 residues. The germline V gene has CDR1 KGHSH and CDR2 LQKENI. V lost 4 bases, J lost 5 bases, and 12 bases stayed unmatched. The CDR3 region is CASSLVSGGSRETQYF. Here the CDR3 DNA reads TGTGCCAGCTCACTTGTCAGCGGGGGAAGTCGGGAGACCCAGTACTTC.

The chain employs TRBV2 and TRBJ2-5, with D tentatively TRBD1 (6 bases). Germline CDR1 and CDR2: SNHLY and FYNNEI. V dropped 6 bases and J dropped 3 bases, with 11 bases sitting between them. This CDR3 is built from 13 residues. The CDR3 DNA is TGTGCCAGCAGCTGGACAGAAGAAGAGACCCAGTACTTC. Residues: CASSWTEEETQYF.